Sequencing of this T cell receptor (beta chain) was carried out in a study of Ad26.COV2.S vaccination and SARS-CoV-2 variants. General study findings and limits: Non-spike TCR breadth showed similarity between vaccine and placebo recipients. Vaccinees showed greater spike-specific TCR breadth than placebo recipients. In TCR breadth and depth analyses, total T cell responses may have been underestimated. Substantial response breadth was reportedly seen for spike-specific CD8+ and CD4+ T cells after vaccination.

Produced via immunoSEQ multiplex PCR; TCRdb's table is partial and in-frame only. The profile shows 360,000 or so clones, around nine tenths of them singletons. Described treatment: around 19 received Ad26.COV2.S at low or high dose, single or two shots; about 5 received placebo; per-sample allocation not given. Day 63 after the first injection of vaccine or placebo was the sampling time. With regard to this clone: Its antigen is unknown.

Sequencing was performed on peripheral blood, taken in a trial of Ad26.COV2.S vaccine versus placebo. The clonotype was recovered from a person between 18 and 65 years old who received the Ad26.COV2.S COVID-19 vaccine or a placebo.

The CDR3 DNA follows: TGTGCCAGCAGCCGGGCGCCCTCTGGGGCCAACGTCCTGACTTTC. This codes for CASSRAPSGANVLTF. The rearrangement uses TRBV2 and TRBJ2-6; D gene uncertain. Between the trimmed V and J ends, which lost 6 bases and 0 bases, there was a span of 9 bases. There are 15 residues in the CDR3. The V gene's germline CDR1 is SNHLY and CDR2 FYNNEI.